This T cell receptor beta chain was observed in a study of blood T cell repertoires in COVID-19. Authors' data handling: Reference gene primer amplification yielded estimated nucleated cell counts. Repertoires were generated with immunoSEQ multiplex PCR, while TCRdb's copy carries only in-frame clones and drops some. Clonal size and the V and J genes are those of that table, whereas D and trimming came from the DNA. Altogether about 73,000 clones are present, roughly four fifths being singletons, with the ten largest covering 3.5% to 5%. With 4 bases removed from V and 7 bases from J, the gap between germline ends came to 14 bases. This CDR3 is 13 amino acids long. Germline CDR1 SGHKS, CDR2 YYEKEE (reference sequence).

J is TRBJ1-2 and V is TRBV5-5, with D uncertain. The receptor was isolated from a woman in her sixties with acute or convalescent COVID-19. The sequenced material came from peripheral blood. CDR3 sequence: CASSLTSYGGYTF. The CDR3 region has the DNA TGTGCCAGCAGCCTTACTAGCTATGGTGGCTACACCTTC.